Described below is a single T cell receptor beta chain sequence and its context. What it recognizes is unknown. This specimen belongs to a study of shared clonotypes between healthy human individuals. Regarding the study as a whole: It was the non-shared clonotypes that had lower generation probabilities than clonotypes shared by all four donors.

With 7 bases removed from V and 3 bases from J, the gap between germline ends came to 18 bases. This CDR3 is built from 15 residues. Germline V gene data show CDR1 as MDHEN and CDR2 as SYDVKM. Assay used: immunoSEQ multiplex PCR; TCRdb lists only in-frame clones, some missing. The data hold a few million clones, with over 85% observed a single time. Sequencing was done on a sample of naive CD4+ T cells from PBMCs. Subset specified: CD45RA+ positively selected. The gene calls are TRBV28 and TRBJ1-1; D may be TRBD1 (5 bases). The TCR was taken from a man between 18 and 35 years old in good health. Some clones in this sample may be carry-over from other donors' samples. The DNA of the CDR3 is TGTGCCAGCATCCTAAGGGGTTTTGGGCACACTGAAGCTTTCTTT. Protein sequence: CASILRGFGHTEAFF.